The present TCR beta chain was sequenced within a study of control samples from healthy donors and cancer patients. The data were produced by immunoSEQ multiplex PCR, yet TCRdb's version contains in-frame clones alone and is incomplete. The table records fewer than 120,000 clones, approximately 87% of them present only once. The CDR3 totals 15 residues. CDR1 SGHNT and CDR2 YENEEA come from the germline V gene. Trimming cost V 7 bases and J 4 bases; bases outside gene matches: 10. The sequencing sample was made of PBMCs. The chain couples TRBV11-3 to TRBJ2-5; TRBD2 matches 9 bases. The TCR comes from a woman aged 55-75 years with lung cancer. CDR3 in amino acids: CASNDGGRAGETQYF. The CDR3 DNA follows: TGTGCCAGCAATGACGGCGGGAGGGCCGGAGAGACCCAGTACTTC.